This entry lists 9 T cell receptor beta chains sequenced from one sample in a study of cytomegalovirus exposure and HLA in healthy donors. Use of 60 Vbeta and 13 Jbeta primers characterized the PCR. The repertoire was sequenced with immunoSEQ multiplex PCR; TCRdb's copy has only in-frame clones and lacks some. In the table there are 150,000 or so clones, 70% to 90% of which are singletons. The material sequenced was PBMCs. These receptor sequences come from a young woman in good health and CMV-seronegative.

This clone was seen a few times. V and J are TRBV11-2 and TRBJ2-7; D is perhaps TRBD1 (5 bases). The CDR3 is 14 residues long. V lost 5 bases to trimming and J lost 6 bases, with 17 bases between them. In germline, CDR1 is SGHAT, CDR2 FQNNGV. The CDR3 nucleotides read TGTGCCAGCAGCCAAGATTTTAAGGGGCGCGAGCAGTACTTC. Its protein is CASSQDFKGREQYF.

The V and J genes are TRBV30 and TRBJ1-1; D ambiguous. The CDR3 loop spans 11 amino acids. Germline V CDR1 and CDR2: GTSNPN, SVGIG (reference sequence). The V gene lost 4 bases and the J gene lost 1 base, with 4 bases spanning the gap. The CDR3 DNA sequence: TGTGCCTGGAAGAGGAACACTGAAGCTTTCTTT. Its protein is CAWKRNTEAFF.

The chain recombines TRBV5-1 with TRBJ2-3; tentative D call: TRBD1 (5 bases). CDR3 size: 15 residues. V was pared by 4 bases and J by 3 bases, with 15 bases between. The germline V gene has CDR1 SGHRS and CDR2 YFSETQ. The CDR3: CASSPQGLGTDTQYF. DNA for the CDR3: TGCGCCAGCAGCCCCCAGGGCCTGGGGACAGATACGCAGTATTTT.

As DNA, the CDR3 is TGTGCCAGCAGTGAAGGGCTAGCGAACTACAATGAGCAGTTCTTC. Translated, it gives CASSEGLANYNEQFF. The chain uses TRBV6-1 and TRBJ2-1, with a possible D match to TRBD2 (6 bases). The length of the CDR3 is 15 residues. Between the trimmed V and J ends, which lost 1 base and 3 bases, there was a span of 10 bases. Germline loops: CDR1 MNHNS, CDR2 SASEGT.

J is TRBJ2-5 and V is TRBV5-1; 8 bases agree with TRBD1. CDR1 is SGHRS and CDR2 is YFSETQ in the germline V gene. This CDR3 comprises 15 residues. Trimming took 4 bases from V and 10 from J; bases not matched to a gene: 15. The CDR3 loop reads CASSDRQGPSRVQYF. The CDR3 region has the DNA TGCGCCAGCAGCGACCGACAGGGGCCTTCGAGGGTCCAGTACTTC.

V and J are TRBV11-2 and TRBJ2-3; 8 positions match TRBD2. The CDR3 has 16 amino acids. Germline assignment: CDR1 SGHAT and CDR2 FQNNGV. The V and J ends lost 6 bases and 2 bases, in that order; junction bases with no gene match: 10. CDR3 sequence: CASRPYGGRFTDTQYF. The CDR3 coding sequence is TGTGCCAGCAGACCTTACGGCGGGAGGTTCACAGATACGCAGTATTTT.

The gene calls are TRBV30 and TRBJ2-1; TRBD2 agrees at 7 bases. The junction had 14 bases not matched to a gene; V was cut back by 5 bases and J by 10 bases. The CDR3 extends over 14 amino acids. Per germline, CDR1 GTSNPN and CDR2 SVGIG (reference sequence). The CDR3 region is CAWALWGGPSEQFF. CDR3 in DNA: TGTGCCTGGGCCCTTTGGGGGGGACCTTCGGAGCAGTTCTTC.

The chain couples TRBV4-2 to TRBJ2-7, with D uncertain. Germline CDR1 LGHNA, CDR2 YNFKEQ. The CDR3 spans 16 residues. Trimming took off 0 bases at V and 3 bases at J, with 15 bases between the two ends. CDR3 nucleotide sequence: TGTGCCAGCAGCCAAGAAGGAACCGCTTCGGGCTACGAGCAGTACTTC. It is translated as CASSQEGTASGYEQYF.

The V gene is TRBV27, the J gene TRBJ1-2, with unresolved D. The CDR3 totals 14 residues. In germline, CDR1 is MNHEY, CDR2 SMNVEV (reference sequence). Trimming removed 7 bases at V and 0 bases at J, with 12 bases between. CDR3 nucleotides: TGTGCCAGCACGTCGCTAGGAACTAACTATGGCTACACCTTC. It specifies CASTSLGTNYGYTF.